A single sample is the source of the 23 T cell receptor beta chains below, sequenced in a study of blood T cell repertoires in COVID-19. Method: immunoSEQ multiplex PCR; TCRdb's copy keeps in-frame clones and lacks some. The sample lists about 130,000 clones; roughly 86% were seen once. Sequenced input: peripheral blood. All receptors derive from a woman aged 60-75 years with acute or convalescent COVID-19.

About this clone itself: At the DNA level, this CDR3 is encoded by other sequences in the same sample as well. This chain links TRBV5-4 with TRBJ2-1, with 11 positions matching TRBD2. The V gene's germline CDR1 is SGHNT and CDR2 YYREEE (reference sequence). V gave up 1 base and J gave up 4 bases; unmatched junction bases: 1. The CDR3 sequence is 15 residues long. CDR3 DNA sequence: TGTGCCAGCAGCTTGACTAGCGGGAGTTACAATGAGCAGTTCTTC. Amino acids: CASSLTSGSYNEQFF. The full variable domain, completed using reference TRBV5-4 and TRBJ2-1, is ETGVTQSPTHLIKTRGQQVTLRCSSQSGHNTVSWYQQALGQGPQFIFQYYREEENGRGNFPPRFSGLQFPNYSSELNVNALELDDSALYLCASSLTSGSYNEQFFGPGTRLTVL.

This rearrangement joins TRBV11-3 to TRBJ1-5; TRBD1 might be the D (6 bases). The CDR3 has 20 amino acids. Trimming pared 5 bases from V and 4 bases from J, leaving 30 bases between. Germline lookup yields CDR1 SGHNT and CDR2 YENEEA. CDR3 nucleotide sequence: TGTGCCAGCAGCATACAGGGTTCCTCGGAGACCCAAGACGGGAATCAGCCCCAGCATTTT. This translates into CASSIQGSSETQDGNQPQHF.

This chain uses TRBV6-5 with TRBJ1-2; TRBD1 is a possible D gene (6 bases). V lost 7 bases, J lost 5 bases, and 17 bases lay in between. This CDR3 region has 14 residues. Germline CDR1 reads MNHEY; CDR2 reads SVGAGI. CDR3 DNA: TGTGCCAGCAATCCTACAGGGTCGGGGTATGGCTACACCTTC. It yields the protein CASNPTGSGYGYTF.

This chain connects TRBV7-2 to TRBJ1-3, with D unclear. Per the germline V gene, CDR1 is SGHTA and CDR2 is FQGNSA. This CDR3 has 14 amino acids. The V and J ends lost 5 bases and 3 bases respectively, with 11 bases between them. The CDR3 reads CASSLTAGGNTIYF. The CDR3 DNA is TGTGCCAGCAGCCTAACAGCGGGTGGAAACACCATATATTTT. Full variable domain (rest looked up from reference TRBV7-2 and TRBJ1-3): GAGVSQSPSNKVTEKGKDVELRCDPISGHTALYWYRQSLGQGLEFLIYFQGNSAPDKSGLPSDRFSAERTGGSVSTLTIQRTQQEDSAVYLCASSLTAGGNTIYFGEGSWLTVV.

The chain combines TRBV27 with TRBJ2-1; 11 bases agree with TRBD2. From germline, CDR1 is MNHEY and CDR2 SMNVEV (reference sequence). The CDR3 has 15 amino acids. J lost 8 bases, V lost 4 bases, and 7 bases had no gene match. The CDR3 DNA is TGTGCCAGCAGTTCGATAGCGGGAGGGGGCGATGAGCAGTTCTTC. Translating gives CASSSIAGGGDEQFF.

The chain recombines TRBV3-1 (or the pseudogene TRBV3-2) with TRBJ2-2; possibly TRBD1 for D (6 bases). The V gene lost 4 bases and the J gene lost 2 bases, with 8 bases spanning the gap. This CDR3 region has 14 residues. CDR1 is LGHDT and CDR2 is YNNKEL in the germline V gene (reference sequence). This chain's CDR3 is CASSRGQNTGELFF. The DNA of the CDR3 is TGTGCCAGCAGCCGGGGACAAAACACCGGGGAGCTGTTTTTT.

This clone was counted between two and nine times. The V gene is TRBV19, the J gene TRBJ2-3; 12 bases are a match to TRBD2. CDR3 length equals 20 residues. V shed 3 bases, J shed 1 base, and the junction held 14 bases outside the gene matches. The germline V gene has CDR1 LNHDA and CDR2 SQIVND (reference sequence). The CDR3: CASSMKASGRAVRGTDTQYF. The CDR3 DNA reads TGTGCCAGTAGTATGAAGGCTAGCGGGAGGGCCGTCCGGGGCACAGATACGCAGTATTTT.

In the case of this clone: Distinct nucleotide sequences in the sample also encode this CDR3. The rearrangement uses TRBV5-6 and TRBJ1-1; 8 nucleotides agree with TRBD1. The CDR3 is made up of 15 amino acids. Germline V gives CDR1 SGHDT, CDR2 YYEEEE. The V and J ends lost 4 bases and 1 base, in that order; junction bases with no gene match: 6. CDR3 sequence: CASSTRQGKNTEAFF. In nucleotides, the CDR3 is TGTGCCAGCAGCACCCGACAGGGGAAGAACACTGAAGCTTTCTTT.

The rearrangement uses TRBV18 and TRBJ1-1; possible D gene TRBD1, 5 bases. Trimming shortened V by 2 bases and J by 5 bases, and 18 bases separated the two germline ends. The germline V gene has CDR1 KGHSH and CDR2 LQKENI. CDR3 length: 16 amino acids. The CDR3 nucleotides read TGTGCCAGCTCACCAGCGGGAGGGGTGGGTATTACTGAAGCTTTCTTT. Translated: CASSPAGGVGITEAFF.

The chain uses TRBV7-3 and TRBJ2-1, with TRBD2 matching 8 bases. The CDR3 sequence is 16 residues long. After removal of 4 bases from V and 4 bases from J, the junction contained 9 bases not matched to a gene. Germline V CDR1 and CDR2: SGHTA, FQGTGA. CDR3 loop: CASSSKREQSYNEQFF. The DNA of the CDR3 is TGTGCCAGCAGCTCTAAGCGGGAGCAATCGTACAATGAGCAGTTCTTC.

This sequence joins TRBV27 and TRBJ1-1; D perhaps matches TRBD1 (5 bases). CDR1 is MNHEY, CDR2 SMNVEV, per germline (reference sequence). The CDR3 totals 17 residues. The V and J ends lost 4 bases and 1 base respectively, with 19 bases between them. In DNA form, the CDR3 reads TGTGCCAGCAGTTATAGGAGGGGCCTTAGGGGGAACACTGAAGCTTTCTTT. Amino acids: CASSYRRGLRGNTEAFF.

The chain links TRBV19 to TRBJ1-5, with D perhaps TRBD1 (5 bases). Germline CDR1 and CDR2: LNHDA and SQIVND (reference sequence). The ends were cut back, 5 bases at V and 0 bases at J, with 14 bases in the middle. The CDR3 runs 16 residues. CDR3 nucleotides: TGTGCCAGTAGTCCGGTGGGGCAATATAGCAATCAGCCCCAGCATTTT. It encodes CASSPVGQYSNQPQHF.

The chain joins TRBV18 to TRBJ1-3; D uncertain. Germline V gene sequence: CDR1 KGHSH, CDR2 LQKENI. This CDR3 spans 17 amino acids. V was trimmed by 4 bases and J by 0 bases, leaving 16 bases between them. The CDR3 nucleotides read TGTGCCAGCTCACTCCTCCAGTTAACAGACTCTGGAAACACCATATATTTT. Its translation: CASSLLQLTDSGNTIYF. Filled out from reference TRBV18 and TRBJ1-3, the complete variable domain reads NAGVMQNPRHLVRRRGQEARLRCSPMKGHSHVYWYRQLPEEGLKFMVYLQKENIIDESGMPKERFSAEFPKEGPSILRIQQVVRGDSAAYFCASSLLQLTDSGNTIYFGEGSWLTVV.

The chain links TRBV24-1 to TRBJ1-5; no clear D. There are 14 residues in the CDR3. Trimming took 6 bases from V and 1 from J, leaving 9 bases between them. Germline values: CDR1 KGHDR, CDR2 SFDVKD. CDR3 loop: CATSSELSNQPQHF. As DNA, the CDR3 is TGTGCCACCAGTAGCGAATTGAGCAATCAGCCCCAGCATTTT.

The chain employs TRBV27 and TRBJ2-2; no reliable D call. Trimming took off 2 bases at V and 7 bases at J, with 8 bases between the two ends. CDR3 length: 13 residues. Germline assignment: CDR1 MNHEY and CDR2 SMNVEV (reference sequence). The CDR3 DNA reads as TGTGCCAGCAGTTTAGGTAGCCTCGGGGAGCTGTTTTTT. Translating it yields CASSLGSLGELFF.

The V gene is TRBV7-8, the J gene TRBJ1-1, with 7 bases lining up with TRBD1. The J segment lost 0 bases and the V segment lost 1 base, leaving 11 bases of the junction unmatched. The CDR3 spans 18 residues. Germline V CDR1 and CDR2: SGHVS, FQNEAQ. As DNA, the CDR3 is TGTGCCAGCAGCTTAGTGGCGTCAGGGGGGACCATGAACACTGAAGCTTTCTTT. This codes for CASSLVASGGTMNTEAFF.

This sequence joins TRBV4-2 and TRBJ2-1; D gene ambiguous. This CDR3 has 13 amino acids. Germline V gives CDR1 LGHNA, CDR2 YNFKEQ. V was shortened by 8 bases and J by 0 bases, with 8 bases between the two germline ends. The CDR3 region is CASGASSYNEQFF. The CDR3 DNA reads TGTGCCAGCGGAGCGAGCTCCTACAATGAGCAGTTCTTC.

The rearrangement joins TRBV19 to TRBJ1-5; possibly TRBD1 for D (6 bases). CDR1 is LNHDA and CDR2 is SQIVND in the germline V gene (reference sequence). V was clipped by 3 bases and J by 2 bases, with 14 bases between them. The CDR3 sequence is 16 residues long. The CDR3 nucleotides read TGTGCCAGTAGTATTCCCAGGGGATTAGGCAATCAGCCCCAGCATTTT. This encodes CASSIPRGLGNQPQHF.

The chain is built from TRBV5-1 and TRBJ1-2; D is possibly TRBD1 (5 bases). The CDR3 totals 15 residues. Germline V CDR1 and CDR2: SGHRS, YFSETQ. V shed 0 bases and J shed 4 bases, with 13 bases lying between them. The CDR3 is CASSLEPGRGYGYTF. As DNA, the CDR3 is TGCGCCAGCAGCTTGGAGCCAGGGCGCGGCTATGGCTACACCTTC.

This clone was counted a single time. The gene calls are TRBV3-1 (or the pseudogene TRBV3-2) and TRBJ2-1; tentative D call: TRBD2 (7 bases). The CDR3 is 14 amino acids. Trimming stripped 6 bases from V and 6 bases from J, with 15 bases between. Looked up from germline, CDR1 is LGHDT and CDR2 is YNNKEL (reference sequence). The CDR3, as DNA: TGTGCCAGCAGTGGACTAGGGGGAACCAATGAGCAGTTCTTC. Its protein is CASSGLGGTNEQFF.

In this sample, this clone turned up once. The rearrangement links TRBV28 to TRBJ2-7, with D perhaps TRBD2 (5 bases). CDR1 and CDR2 (germline): MDHEN, SYDVKM. The CDR3 is 14 amino acids. The ends were cut back, 6 bases at V and 2 bases at J, with 14 bases in the middle. The CDR3 DNA reads TGTGCCAGCAGGTCGGTCACTAGACCCTACGAGCAGTACTTC. This gives the protein CASRSVTRPYEQYF.

This chain links TRBV6-5 with TRBJ1-5; no clear D gene. The germline gives CDR1 MNHEY, CDR2 SVGAGI. The CDR3 covers 15 residues. The V end lost 8 bases, the J end lost 0 bases, and 14 bases lay between the germline ends. The CDR3 DNA is TGTGCCAGCCAACTTCTAGCTTATAGCAATCAGCCCCAGCATTTT. It translates to CASQLLAYSNQPQHF.

For the CDR3, the DNA is TGTGCCACCAGCAGTCCCGGAGTCATGAACACTGAAGCTTTCTTT. It yields the protein CATSSPGVMNTEAFF. This chain joins TRBV15 and TRBJ1-1; D unresolved. The ends were cut back, 3 bases at V and 0 bases at J, with 11 bases in the middle. The germline gives CDR1 LNHNV, CDR2 YYDKDF (reference sequence). This CDR3 contains 15 residues.